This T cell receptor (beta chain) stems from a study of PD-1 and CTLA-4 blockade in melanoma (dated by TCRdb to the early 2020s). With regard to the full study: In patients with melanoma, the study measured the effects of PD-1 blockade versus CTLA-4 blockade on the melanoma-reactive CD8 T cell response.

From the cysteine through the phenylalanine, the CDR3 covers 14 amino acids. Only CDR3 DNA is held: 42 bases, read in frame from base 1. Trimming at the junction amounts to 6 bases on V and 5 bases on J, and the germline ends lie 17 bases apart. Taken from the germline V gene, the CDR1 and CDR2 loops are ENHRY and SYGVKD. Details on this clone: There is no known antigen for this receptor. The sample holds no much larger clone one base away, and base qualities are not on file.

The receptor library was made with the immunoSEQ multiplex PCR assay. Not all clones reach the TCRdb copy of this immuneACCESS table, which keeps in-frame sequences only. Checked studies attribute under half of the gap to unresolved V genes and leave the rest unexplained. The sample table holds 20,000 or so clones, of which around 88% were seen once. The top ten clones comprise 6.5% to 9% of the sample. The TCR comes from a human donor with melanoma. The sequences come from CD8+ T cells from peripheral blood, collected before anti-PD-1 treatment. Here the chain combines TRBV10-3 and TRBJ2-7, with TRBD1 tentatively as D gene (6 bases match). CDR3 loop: CAISLQGPRDEQYF. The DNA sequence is TGTGCCATCAGCTTACAGGGCCCTCGGGACGAGCAGTACTTC.